The next 20 T cell receptor beta chains were all read from a single sample in a study of OX40 agonist ivuxolimab in advanced cancers. Profiled with immunoSEQ multiplex PCR; TCRdb holds only in-frame clones, not every one. The sample contains 90,000 or so clones, 90% to 95% of which appear only once. The specimen was CD4+ or CD8+ T cells sorted from blood, collected in a trial of the OX40 agonist ivuxolimab. The receptors shown here come from an adult with an advanced solid tumor such as melanoma, head and neck, liver or kidney cancer.

J is TRBJ1-1 and V is TRBV10-2; tentatively, D is TRBD1 (5 bases). The CDR3 spans 14 residues. With 2 bases removed from V and 8 bases from J, the gap between germline ends came to 15 bases. Looked up from germline, CDR1 is WSHSY and CDR2 is SAAADI. The CDR3 DNA is TGCGCCAGCAGTGAGCTGGGGGGATCAAGGGAAGCTTTCTTT. Translating gives CASSELGGSREAFF.

This clone was seen only a few times. The chain carries TRBV5-6 and TRBJ2-7; 9 bases are shared with TRBD1. The V segment lost 7 bases and the J segment 3 bases; nucleotides outside the gene matches: 11. CDR3 size: 15 residues. Germline CDR1 reads SGHDT; CDR2 reads YYEEEE. CDR3 amino acids: CASVGGQGSNYEQYF. Written as DNA, the CDR3 is TGTGCCAGCGTCGGCGGACAGGGGTCAAACTACGAGCAGTACTTC. Together with reference TRBV5-6 and TRBJ2-7, the CDR3 gives the full variable domain: DAGVTQSPTHLIKTRGQQVTLRCSPKSGHDTVSWYQQALGQGPQFIFQYYEEEERQRGNFPDRFSGHQFPNYSSELNVNALLLGDSALYLCASVGGQGSNYEQYFGPGTRLTVT.

The chain combines TRBV30 with TRBJ1-1, with 8 bases matching TRBD1. The J segment lost 3 bases and the V segment lost 7 bases, leaving 7 bases of the junction unmatched. From germline, CDR1 is GTSNPN and CDR2 SVGIG (reference sequence). The CDR3 runs to 13 residues. Written as DNA, the CDR3 is TGTGCCTCCGGACAGGGCAGGGACACTGAAGCTTTCTTT. As protein: CASGQGRDTEAFF.

The V and J genes are TRBV30 and TRBJ2-2; 7 bases agree with TRBD2. The CDR3 sequence is 15 residues long. J lost 5 bases, V lost 3 bases, and 9 bases had no gene match. From germline, CDR1 is GTSNPN and CDR2 SVGIG (reference sequence). The DNA for the CDR3 is TGTGCCTGGAGAGCGGGACGGCGATTAACCGGGGAGCTGTTTTTT. Protein sequence: CAWRAGRRLTGELFF.

CDR3 loop: CASSLGRVSEQYF. The CDR3 nucleotides are TGTGCCAGCAGCTTAGGTCGGGTATCCGAGCAGTACTTC. The chain recombines TRBV11-3 with TRBJ2-7; D gene uncertain. The CDR3 consists of 13 residues. Trimming stripped 1 base from V and 6 bases from J, with 10 bases between. Germline V gene sequence: CDR1 SGHNT, CDR2 YENEEA.

This clone has just one count. The rearrangement joins TRBV28 to TRBJ1-4; TRBD1 aligns across 10 bases. The CDR3 length is 14 residues. CDR1 and CDR2 from the germline V gene are MDHEN and SYDVKM. V lost 6 bases, J lost 7 bases, and 5 bases stayed unmatched. The CDR3 loop is CASRTGGAGEKLFF. The CDR3 DNA follows: TGTGCCAGCAGGACAGGGGGCGCCGGTGAAAAACTGTTTTTT.

J is TRBJ2-1 and V is TRBV20-1; no clear D. V was clipped by 7 bases and J by 3 bases, with 7 bases between them. There are 11 residues in the CDR3. The germline CDR1 and CDR2 sequences are DFQATT and SNEGSKA (reference sequence). CDR3 in amino acids: CSGGYYNEQFF. CDR3 nucleotide sequence: TGCAGTGGAGGCTACTACAATGAGCAGTTCTTC.

Only a few counts were recorded for this clone. The rearrangement joins TRBV5-8 to TRBJ2-5, with 14 bases matching TRBD2. V shed 4 bases and J 4 bases; nucleotides not matched to a gene: 9. Germline lookup yields CDR1 SGHTS and CDR2 YDEGEE. The CDR3 length is 17 residues. CDR3 in amino acids: CASSPFFGLAGGETQYF. DNA for the CDR3: TGTGCCAGCAGCCCCTTCTTCGGACTAGCGGGAGGAGAGACCCAGTACTTC. Variable domain in full (rest from reference TRBV5-8 and TRBJ2-5): EAGVTQSPTHLIKTRGQQATLRCSPISGHTSVYWYQQALGLGLQFLLWYDEGEERNRGNFPPRFSGRQFPNYSSELNVNALELEDSALYLCASSPFFGLAGGETQYFGPGTRLLVL.

The rearrangement joins TRBV10-1 to TRBJ2-7; the D gene is possibly TRBD2 (6 bases). Trimming took 3 bases from V and 4 from J, leaving 16 bases between them. This CDR3 has 15 residues. From germline, CDR1 is WNHNN and CDR2 SYGVQD (reference sequence). CDR3 sequence reads: CASSEHGGIQYEQYF. CDR3 nucleotides: TGCGCCAGCAGTGAACACGGAGGGATCCAATACGAGCAGTACTTC.

This sequence joins TRBV15 and TRBJ1-2; TRBD1 might be the D (5 bases). CDR3 length: 14 amino acids. The ends were cut back, 5 bases at V and 1 base at J, with 11 bases in the middle. Germline CDR1 reads LNHNV; CDR2 reads YYDKDF (reference sequence). CDR3 nucleotides: TGTGCCACCAGCGCCGGGGGGGTTAACTATGGCTACACCTTC. Amino acids: CATSAGGVNYGYTF.

V usage is TRBV5-1 and J usage is TRBJ1-2, with TRBD1 as a possible D gene (5 bases). V dropped 4 bases and J dropped 4 bases, with 11 bases sitting between them. Germline assignment: CDR1 SGHRS and CDR2 YFSETQ. This CDR3 spans 13 amino acids. The CDR3 sequence is CASSGDALYGYTF. CDR3 coding DNA: TGCGCCAGCAGCGGGGACGCCCTCTATGGCTACACCTTC.

V and J are TRBV5-1 and TRBJ1-2; 7 bases fit TRBD1. The CDR3 loop spans 14 amino acids. CDR1 SGHRS and CDR2 YFSETQ come from the germline V gene. The V segment lost 3 bases and the J segment 4 bases; nucleotides outside the gene matches: 6. CDR3 loop: CASSSGTASYGYTF. DNA of the CDR3: TGCGCCAGCAGCTCCGGGACAGCGTCCTATGGCTACACCTTC. The variable domain in full, with the rest retrieved from reference TRBV5-1 and TRBJ1-2, is KAGVTQTPRYLIKTRGQQVTLSCSPISGHRSVSWYQQTPGQGLQFLFEYFSETQRNKGNFPGRFSGRQFSNSRSEMNVSTLELGDSALYLCASSSGTASYGYTFGSGTRLTVV.

CDR3 DNA: TGTGCCAGCACCCCCCAGTCAGATACGCAGTATTTT. Translating gives CASTPQSDTQYF. This chain connects TRBV5-8 to TRBJ2-3; D remains unclear. This CDR3 comprises 12 residues. Germline assignment: CDR1 SGHTS and CDR2 YDEGEE. Trimming shortened V by 6 bases and J by 4 bases, and 9 bases separated the two germline ends. The full variable domain, with the rest looked up from reference TRBV5-8 and TRBJ2-3, is EAGVTQSPTHLIKTRGQQATLRCSPISGHTSVYWYQQALGLGLQFLLWYDEGEERNRGNFPPRFSGRQFPNYSSELNVNALELEDSALYLCASTPQSDTQYFGPGTRLTVL.

The rearrangement joins TRBV15 to TRBJ2-1; 7 bases align to TRBD2. Trimming cost V 0 bases and J 1 base; bases outside gene matches: 6. CDR1 and CDR2 (germline): LNHNV, YYDKDF (reference sequence). The CDR3 runs to 17 residues. The CDR3 DNA sequence: TGTGCCACCAGCAGAGAACGCGGGAGAGGGTCCTACAATGAGCAGTTCTTC. It translates to CATSRERGRGSYNEQFF.

This rearrangement joins TRBV29-1 to TRBJ1-2, with a tentative D call TRBD1 (5 bases). V lost 7 bases and J 6 bases, leaving 12 bases between the germline ends. Germline V gene sequence: CDR1 SQVTM, CDR2 ANQGSEA. The CDR3 loop spans 11 amino acids. CDR3 sequence (DNA): TGCAGCGGGGACGGGGTCGATGGCTACACCTTC. This codes for CSGDGVDGYTF. Full variable domain (outside the CDR3, taken from reference TRBV29-1 and TRBJ1-2): SAVISQKPSRDICQRGTSLTIQCQVDSQVTMMFWYRQQPGQSLTLIATANQGSEATYESGFVIDKFPISRPNLTFSTLTVSNMSPEDSSIYLCSGDGVDGYTFGSGTRLTVV.

V is TRBV9 and J is TRBJ2-7; 13 bases are shared with TRBD2. The CDR3 sequence is 15 residues long. Looked up from germline, CDR1 is SGDLS and CDR2 is YYNGEE. The J segment lost 2 bases and the V segment lost 4 bases, leaving 3 bases of the junction unmatched. DNA for the CDR3: TGTGCCAGCAGCACAGGGACTAGCGGGACCTACGAGCAGTACTTC. Its translation is CASSTGTSGTYEQYF.

The rearrangement links TRBV19 to TRBJ1-1, with 7 bases identical to TRBD1. The J segment lost 8 bases and the V segment lost 5 bases, leaving 8 bases of the junction unmatched. Germline values: CDR1 LNHDA, CDR2 SQIVND (reference sequence). The CDR3 is 13 residues long. For the CDR3, the DNA is TGTGCCAGTAGTGCAAGGACAGGCGGGGAAGCTTTCTTT. It yields the protein CASSARTGGEAFF.

In this sample, this clone turned up once. The rearrangement links TRBV7-2 to TRBJ1-2, with D possibly being TRBD1 (5 bases). The length of the CDR3 is 16 residues. CDR1 SGHTA and CDR2 FQGNSA come from the germline V gene. Between the trimmed V and J ends, which lost 3 bases and 0 bases, there was a span of 14 bases. This chain's CDR3 is CASSFGAGTSNYGYTF. The CDR3 DNA follows: TGTGCCAGCAGCTTCGGGGCAGGCACCTCTAACTATGGCTACACCTTC.

This clone came up once. The rearrangement links TRBV4-1 to TRBJ1-4; TRBD1 agrees at 7 bases. CDR3 size: 15 residues. CDR1 and CDR2 (germline): MGHRA, YSYEKL. Losses at the gene ends were 4 bases for V and 8 bases for J; bases not matched to a gene: 10. The CDR3 region is CASSPDRAGDEKLFF. In DNA form, the CDR3 reads TGCGCCAGCAGCCCCGACAGGGCTGGGGACGAAAAACTGTTTTTT.

The table lists this clone with a few counts. The chain uses TRBV9 and TRBJ2-7, with 7 bases fitting TRBD1. The CDR3 extends over 15 amino acids. Germline V gene sequence: CDR1 SGDLS, CDR2 YYNGEE. V gave up 4 bases and J gave up 2 bases; unmatched junction bases: 9. Written as DNA, the CDR3 is TGTGCCAGCAGCCCCTTTCCGGGACAGACCTACGAGCAGTACTTC. Its protein product is CASSPFPGQTYEQYF.